Each of the 7 T cell receptor beta chains below was sequenced from the same sample in a study of control samples from healthy donors and cancer patients. Assay used: immunoSEQ multiplex PCR; TCRdb lists only in-frame clones, some missing. The repertoire holds tens of thousands of clones, with roughly 85% as singletons. Sequencing was carried out using blood. All receptors come from a man in his 60s in good health.

V is TRBV10-3 and J is TRBJ1-1; a possible D gene is TRBD1 (6 bases). This CDR3 region has 14 residues. CDR1 ENHRY and CDR2 SYGVKD come from the germline V gene. Trimming stripped 6 bases from V and 11 bases from J, with 22 bases between. The CDR3, as DNA: TGTGCCATCAGCCTAGGGGGACAAACCTCACGCGCTTTCTTT. This encodes CAISLGGQTSRAFF.

The chain is built from TRBV7-6 and TRBJ2-1; tentative D call: TRBD2 (6 bases). The germline V gene encodes CDR1 SGHVS and CDR2 FNYEAQ. CDR3 length: 16 amino acids. Trimming cost V 2 bases and J 4 bases, with 15 bases left between them. CDR3: CASSLTERVGYNEQFF. CDR3 coding DNA: TGTGCCAGCAGCTTAACCGAGCGGGTAGGGTACAATGAGCAGTTCTTC.

The rearrangement links TRBV4-2 to TRBJ2-7; D not certain. Germline V gene sequence: CDR1 LGHNA, CDR2 YNFKEQ. V gave up 3 bases and J gave up 6 bases, with 18 bases separating them. The CDR3 runs 15 residues. CDR3 coding DNA: TGTGCCAGCAGCCAGGATTGGATGCGCCCTGGCGAGCAGTACTTC. Translation gives CASSQDWMRPGEQYF.

The chain combines TRBV5-6 with TRBJ2-3, with D perhaps TRBD2 (5 bases). Deletions cut 1 base from V and 1 base from J, with 10 bases between. The CDR3 sequence is 15 residues long. From germline, CDR1 is SGHDT and CDR2 YYEEEE. The CDR3 DNA reads TGTGCCAGCAGCTTGCGGAGGATAGGCACAGATACGCAGTATTTT. It translates to CASSLRRIGTDTQYF.

The chain employs TRBV9 and TRBJ2-1; possible D gene TRBD2, 5 bases. Trimming stripped 0 bases from V and 2 bases from J, with 15 bases between. CDR3 length: 17 residues. Germline lookup yields CDR1 SGDLS and CDR2 YYNGEE. In nucleotides, the CDR3 is TGTGCCAGCAGCGTAGGTACCGGGATTAGAGCCTACAATGAGCAGTTCTTC. Residues: CASSVGTGIRAYNEQFF. Using reference TRBV9 and TRBJ2-1 for the parts outside the CDR3, the full variable domain is DSGVTQTPKHLITATGQRVTLRCSPRSGDLSVYWYQQSLDQGLQFLIQYYNGEERAKGNILERFSAQQFPDLHSELNLSSLELGDSALYFCASSVGTGIRAYNEQFFGPGTRLTVL.

The chain is built from TRBV7-9 and TRBJ2-5, with 14 bases fitting TRBD2. The junction had 7 bases not matched to a gene; V was cut back by 5 bases and J by 5 bases. This CDR3 is 16 amino acids long. Germline values: CDR1 SEHNR, CDR2 FQNEAQ (reference sequence). CDR3 sequence: CASSLTSGGAEETQYF. The DNA for the CDR3 is TGTGCCAGCAGCCTGACTAGCGGGGGGGCTGAGGAGACCCAGTACTTC.

J is TRBJ1-3 and V is TRBV3-1 (or the pseudogene TRBV3-2); D remains unclear. The V gene lost 0 bases and the J gene lost 3 bases, with 12 bases spanning the gap. Germline V CDR1 and CDR2: LGHDT, YNNKEL (reference sequence). The CDR3 contains 16 residues. CDR3 in amino acids: CASSQESYSSGNTIYF. The CDR3 nucleotides read TGTGCCAGCAGCCAAGAGTCGTATTCGAGTGGAAACACCATATATTTT.